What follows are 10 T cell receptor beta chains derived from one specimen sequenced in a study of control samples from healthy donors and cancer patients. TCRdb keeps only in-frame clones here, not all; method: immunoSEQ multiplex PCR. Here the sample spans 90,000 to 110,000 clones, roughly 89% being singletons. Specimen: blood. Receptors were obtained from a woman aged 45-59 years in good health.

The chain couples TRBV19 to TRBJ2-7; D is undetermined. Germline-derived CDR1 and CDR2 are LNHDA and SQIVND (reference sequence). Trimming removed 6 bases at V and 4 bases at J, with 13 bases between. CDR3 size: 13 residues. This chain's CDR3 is CASRGPYRYEQYF. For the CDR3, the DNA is TGTGCCAGTAGGGGCCCATATCGGTACGAGCAGTACTTC. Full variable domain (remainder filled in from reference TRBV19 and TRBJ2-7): DGGITQSPKYLFRKEGQNVTLSCEQNLNHDAMYWYRQDPGQGLRLIYYSQIVNDFQKGDIAEGYSVSREKKESFPLTVTSAQKNPTAFYLCASRGPYRYEQYFGPGTRLTVT.

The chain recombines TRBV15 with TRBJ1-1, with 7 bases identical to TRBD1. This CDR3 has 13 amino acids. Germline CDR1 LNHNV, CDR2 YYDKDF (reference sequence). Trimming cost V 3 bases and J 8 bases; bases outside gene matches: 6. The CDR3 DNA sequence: TGTGCCACCAGCAGTGGGGACAGTCGAGAAGCTTTCTTT. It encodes CATSSGDSREAFF.

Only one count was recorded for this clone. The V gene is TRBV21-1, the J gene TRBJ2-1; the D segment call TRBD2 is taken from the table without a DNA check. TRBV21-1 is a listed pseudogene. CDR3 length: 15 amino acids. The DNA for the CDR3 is TGTGCCAGCAGCAAAGCCCCCCTAGTGGGCAATGAGCAGTTCTTC. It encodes CASSKAPLVGNEQFF.

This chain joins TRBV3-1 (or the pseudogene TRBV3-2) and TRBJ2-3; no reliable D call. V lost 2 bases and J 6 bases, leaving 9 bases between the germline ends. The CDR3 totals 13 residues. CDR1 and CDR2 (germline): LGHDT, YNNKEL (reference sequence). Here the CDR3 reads CASSQLVRDTQYF. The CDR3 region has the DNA TGTGCCAGCAGCCAACTGGTCAGGGATACGCAGTATTTT.

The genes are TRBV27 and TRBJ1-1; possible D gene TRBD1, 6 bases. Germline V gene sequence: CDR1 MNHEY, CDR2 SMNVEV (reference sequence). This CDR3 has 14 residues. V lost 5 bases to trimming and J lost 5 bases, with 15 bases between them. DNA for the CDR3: TGTGCCAGCAGTGAGGGGGGCGTTGAGACTGAAGCTTTCTTT. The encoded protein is CASSEGGVETEAFF.

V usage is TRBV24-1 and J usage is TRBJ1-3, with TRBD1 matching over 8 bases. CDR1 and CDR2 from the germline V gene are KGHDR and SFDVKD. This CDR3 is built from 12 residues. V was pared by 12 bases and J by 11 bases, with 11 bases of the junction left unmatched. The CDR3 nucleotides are TGTGCCCCCCAGGACAGGGTCTACCCCATATATTTT. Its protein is CAPQDRVYPIYF.

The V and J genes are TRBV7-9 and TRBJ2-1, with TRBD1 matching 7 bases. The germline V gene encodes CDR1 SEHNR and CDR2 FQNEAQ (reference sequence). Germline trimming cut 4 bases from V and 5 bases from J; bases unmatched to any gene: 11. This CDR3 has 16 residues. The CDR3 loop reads CASSSTGEGAHNEQFF. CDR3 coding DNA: TGTGCCAGCAGCTCTACTGGAGAGGGGGCACACAATGAGCAGTTCTTC.

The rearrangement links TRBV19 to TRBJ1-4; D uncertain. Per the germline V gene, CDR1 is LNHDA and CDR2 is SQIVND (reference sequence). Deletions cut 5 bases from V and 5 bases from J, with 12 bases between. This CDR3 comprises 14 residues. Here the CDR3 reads CASSPPYLNEKLFF. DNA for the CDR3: TGTGCCAGTAGTCCACCATACTTAAATGAAAAACTGTTTTTT.

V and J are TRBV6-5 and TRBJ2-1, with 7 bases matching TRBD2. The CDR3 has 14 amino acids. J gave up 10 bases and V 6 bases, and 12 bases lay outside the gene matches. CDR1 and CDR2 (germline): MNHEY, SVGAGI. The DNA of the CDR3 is TGTGCCAGCAGCCTTCGGCGGGGGTTAGGGGAGCAGTTCTTC. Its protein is CASSLRRGLGEQFF.

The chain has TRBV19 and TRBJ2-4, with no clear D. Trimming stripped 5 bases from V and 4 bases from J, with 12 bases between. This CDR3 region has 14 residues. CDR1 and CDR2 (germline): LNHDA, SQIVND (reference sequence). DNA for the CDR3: TGTGCCAGTAGTCTCCCCGGTTGGAAAAACATTCAGTACTTC. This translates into CASSLPGWKNIQYF.